The 19 T cell receptor beta chains given below trace back to one sample, sequenced in a study of blood T cell repertoires in COVID-19. Repertoires were generated with immunoSEQ multiplex PCR, while TCRdb's copy carries only in-frame clones and drops some. The sample carries around 220,000 clones, less than 85% recorded once. The sample was peripheral blood. These receptors all come from a woman older than 75 with active or convalescent COVID-19.

This chain links TRBV5-1 with TRBJ2-3, with D perhaps matching TRBD1 (6 bases). The CDR3 has 15 amino acids. Germline values: CDR1 SGHRS, CDR2 YFSETQ. Trimming removed 7 bases from V and 3 bases from J, with 18 bases in between. This CDR3 reads CASSFGYDRTDTQYF. As DNA, the CDR3 is TGCGCCAGCTCCTTCGGTTATGACAGGACAGATACGCAGTATTTT.

The gene calls are TRBV27 and TRBJ2-1, with TRBD1 matching 12 bases. After removal of 3 bases from V and 9 bases from J, the junction contained 6 bases not matched to a gene. CDR1 MNHEY and CDR2 SMNVEV come from the germline V gene (reference sequence). The CDR3 extends over 15 amino acids. The CDR3 nucleotides are TGTGCCAGCAGTTTCCGGGACAGGGGGCGCGGTGAGCAGTTCTTC. This encodes CASSFRDRGRGEQFF.

The chain joins TRBV3-1 (or the pseudogene TRBV3-2) to TRBJ2-1, with 9 bases that match TRBD2. After removal of 3 bases from V and 4 bases from J, the junction contained 10 bases not matched to a gene. The CDR3 has 17 amino acids. Per the germline V gene, CDR1 is LGHDT and CDR2 is YNNKEL (reference sequence). DNA for the CDR3: TGTGCCAGCAGCCAGGATACTAGCGGGCCCCTTTACAATGAGCAGTTCTTC. Its protein is CASSQDTSGPLYNEQFF.

The chain carries TRBV30 and TRBJ2-3; TRBD2 aligns across 13 bases. In germline, CDR1 is GTSNPN, CDR2 SVGIG (reference sequence). With V trimmed by 5 bases and J by 7 bases, 15 bases remained unmatched. This CDR3 comprises 17 residues. The CDR3 spells CAWGGLGTSGVANTQYF. The CDR3 bases are TGTGCCTGGGGGGGACTGGGGACTAGCGGGGTGGCGAATACGCAGTATTTT. The complete variable domain, with remaining parts taken from reference TRBV30 and TRBJ2-3, reads SQTIHQWPATLVQPVGSPLSLECTVEGTSNPNLYWYRQAAGRGLQLLFYSVGIGQISSEVPQNLSASRPQDRQFILSSKKLLLSDSGFYLCAWGGLGTSGVANTQYFGPGTRLTVL.

The chain has TRBV10-3 and TRBJ1-5, with TRBD1 matching over 12 bases. J lost 7 bases, V lost 4 bases, and 8 bases had no gene match. The CDR3 consists of 16 residues. Germline V gene lookup returns CDR1 ENHRY and CDR2 SYGVKD. CDR3: CAISVAGQGAKQPQHF. The CDR3 bases are TGTGCCATCAGTGTAGCGGGACAGGGGGCTAAACAGCCCCAGCATTTT.

The V call is TRBV18, the J call TRBJ2-2, with TRBD1 matching 7 bases. The CDR3 loop spans 16 amino acids. The ends lost 0 bases at V and 5 bases at J; junction bases unmatched: 6. CDR1 and CDR2 from the germline V gene are KGHSH and LQKENI. The CDR3 reads CASSPPRGLGTGELFF. In nucleotides, the CDR3 is TGTGCCAGCTCACCACCGAGGGGGCTTGGGACCGGGGAGCTGTTTTTT.

V is TRBV27 and J is TRBJ2-7, with 11 bases aligning to TRBD2. Trimming cost V 1 base and J 5 bases; bases outside gene matches: 10. In germline, CDR1 is MNHEY, CDR2 SMNVEV (reference sequence). The CDR3 contains 17 residues. The CDR3 nucleotides are TGTGCCAGCAGTTTATTGTGGCTAGCGGGAGGCAGCCACGAGCAGTACTTC. The encoded protein is CASSLLWLAGGSHEQYF.

The chain carries TRBV7-8 and TRBJ2-1, with D tentatively TRBD1 (5 bases). V lost 5 bases and J 4 bases, leaving 21 bases between the germline ends. This CDR3 contains 17 residues. CDR1 and CDR2 from the germline V gene are SGHVS and FQNEAQ. CDR3 residues: CASSQRPGRVEYNEQFF. The CDR3 coding sequence is TGTGCCAGCAGCCAACGGCCCGGCAGGGTTGAGTACAATGAGCAGTTCTTC. Supplemented by reference TRBV7-8 and TRBJ2-1, the full variable domain reads GAGVSQSPRYKVAKRGQDVALRCDPISGHVSLFWYQQALGQGPEFLTYFQNEAQLDKSGLPSDRFFAERPEGSVSTLKIQRTQQEDSAVYLCASSQRPGRVEYNEQFFGPGTRLTVL.

This clone showed up just a few times. The chain combines TRBV27 with TRBJ2-2, with a tentative D call TRBD2 (5 bases). This CDR3 region has 17 residues. Germline CDR1 is MNHEY and CDR2 is SMNVEV (reference sequence). V was shortened by 2 bases and J by 5 bases, with 18 bases between the two germline ends. CDR3: CASSLELAAMRTGELFF. CDR3 bases: TGTGCCAGCAGTTTAGAGCTAGCAGCGATGAGGACCGGGGAGCTGTTTTTT.

The chain joins TRBV28 to TRBJ2-7, with 9 bases lining up with TRBD2. The CDR3 has 15 residues. Germline CDR1 reads MDHEN; CDR2 reads SYDVKM. The V gene end was trimmed by 2 bases and the J gene end by 3 bases; junction bases not matched to a gene: 5. The chain's CDR3 is CASSLPLAGFYEQYF. In nucleotides, the CDR3 is TGTGCCAGCAGTTTACCCCTAGCGGGGTTCTACGAGCAGTACTTC.

The V and J genes are TRBV28 and TRBJ2-1; maybe TRBD2 (6 bases). Germline-derived CDR1 and CDR2 are MDHEN and SYDVKM. Trimming shortened V by 5 bases and J by 4 bases, and 9 bases separated the two germline ends. The CDR3 consists of 13 residues. CDR3 coding DNA: TGTGCCAGCAGTACCGGGACTTACAATGAGCAGTTCTTC. Translated: CASSTGTYNEQFF.

The chain links TRBV28 to TRBJ1-1; TRBD1 aligns across 9 bases. Trimming cost V 10 bases and J 1 base; bases outside gene matches: 4. The CDR3 runs to 13 residues. Per the germline V gene, CDR1 is MDHEN and CDR2 is SYDVKM. The CDR3: CATTGGRNTEAFF. The CDR3, as DNA: TGTGCCACCACAGGGGGCCGGAACACTGAAGCTTTCTTT.

The genes are TRBV5-1 and TRBJ1-1; a weak D match, TRBD1 (6 bases). The V end lost 3 bases, the J end lost 6 bases, and 15 bases lay between the germline ends. CDR1 is SGHRS, CDR2 YFSETQ, per germline. The CDR3 loop spans 14 amino acids. CDR3 region: CASSWDNLGAEAFF. The CDR3 coding sequence is TGCGCCAGCAGCTGGGACAATTTGGGAGCTGAAGCTTTCTTT.

This sequence joins TRBV5-8 and TRBJ2-5; TRBD2 agrees at 14 bases. The CDR3 contains 17 residues. The germline V gene encodes CDR1 SGHTS and CDR2 YDEGEE. Losses at the gene ends were 0 bases for V and 5 bases for J; bases not matched to a gene: 6. CDR3 nucleotide sequence: TGTGCCAGCAGCTTGGAGGGACTAGCGGGAGTAGGGGAGACCCAGTACTTC. Translation gives CASSLEGLAGVGETQYF.

The chain couples TRBV13 to TRBJ2-7; 7 positions agree with TRBD2. There are 17 residues in the CDR3. The germline CDR1 and CDR2 sequences are PRHDT and FYEKMQ (reference sequence). The junction had 11 bases not matched to a gene; V was cut back by 3 bases and J by 0 bases. Written as DNA, the CDR3 is TGTGCCAGCAGCTTGGCCCCGGGACTAAGGAGCTCCTACGAGCAGTACTTC. Translation gives CASSLAPGLRSSYEQYF.

The gene calls are TRBV6-1 and TRBJ2-5, with a weak D call TRBD2 (6 bases). CDR1 and CDR2 from the germline V gene are MNHNS and SASEGT. CDR3 length: 15 residues. The V and J ends lost 1 base and 5 bases respectively, with 14 bases between them. For the CDR3, the DNA is TGTGCCAGCAGTGAAGATTTTCGGAGGGGCGAGACCCAGTACTTC. Translated: CASSEDFRRGETQYF.

The CDR3 spells CASRGDRAYGYTF. The DNA for the CDR3 is TGTGCCAGCAGGGGGGACAGAGCATATGGCTACACCTTC. This chain connects TRBV2 to TRBJ1-2; 7 bases match TRBD1. The V segment lost 6 bases and the J segment 5 bases; nucleotides outside the gene matches: 6. The CDR3 has 13 amino acids. Germline CDR1 SNHLY, CDR2 FYNNEI.

The chain is built from TRBV5-1 and TRBJ1-4; D is undetermined. Germline CDR1 reads SGHRS; CDR2 reads YFSETQ. Trimming cost V 1 base and J 4 bases, with 8 bases left between them. The CDR3 contains 14 residues. CDR3 protein: CASSLRLDNEKLFF. The DNA for the CDR3 is TGCGCCAGCAGCTTGAGACTCGATAATGAAAAACTGTTTTTT. Complete variable domain (other parts from reference TRBV5-1 and TRBJ1-4): KAGVTQTPRYLIKTRGQQVTLSCSPISGHRSVSWYQQTPGQGLQFLFEYFSETQRNKGNFPGRFSGRQFSNSRSEMNVSTLELGDSALYLCASSLRLDNEKLFFGSGTQLSVL.

This rearrangement joins TRBV6-1 to TRBJ1-1; possibly TRBD1 for D (5 bases). Per germline, CDR1 MNHNS and CDR2 SASEGT. The CDR3 loop spans 17 amino acids. Trimming cost V 2 bases and J 0 bases, with 16 bases left between them. The chain's CDR3 is CASSEWRQTSMNTEAFF. For the CDR3, the DNA is TGTGCCAGCAGTGAATGGCGACAGACCAGTATGAACACTGAAGCTTTCTTT.